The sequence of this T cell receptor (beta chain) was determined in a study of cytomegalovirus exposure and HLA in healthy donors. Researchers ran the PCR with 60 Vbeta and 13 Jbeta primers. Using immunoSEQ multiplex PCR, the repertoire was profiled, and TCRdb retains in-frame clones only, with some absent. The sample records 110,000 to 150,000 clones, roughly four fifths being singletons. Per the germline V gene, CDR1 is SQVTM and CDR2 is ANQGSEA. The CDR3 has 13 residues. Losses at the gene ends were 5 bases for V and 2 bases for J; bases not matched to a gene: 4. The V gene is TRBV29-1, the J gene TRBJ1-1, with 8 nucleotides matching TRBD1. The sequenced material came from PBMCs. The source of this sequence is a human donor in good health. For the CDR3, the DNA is TGCAGCGTTTGGGACAGGAGTAACACTGAAGCTTTCTTT. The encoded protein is CSVWDRSNTEAFF.